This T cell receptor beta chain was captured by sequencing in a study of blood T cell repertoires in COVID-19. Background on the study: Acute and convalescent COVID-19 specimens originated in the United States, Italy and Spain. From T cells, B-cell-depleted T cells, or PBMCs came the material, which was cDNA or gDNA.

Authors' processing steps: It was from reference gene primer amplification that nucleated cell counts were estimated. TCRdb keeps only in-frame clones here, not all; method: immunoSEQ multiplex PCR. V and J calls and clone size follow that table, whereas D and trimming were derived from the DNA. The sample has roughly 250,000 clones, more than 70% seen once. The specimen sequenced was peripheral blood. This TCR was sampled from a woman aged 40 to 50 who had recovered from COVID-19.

For the CDR3, the DNA is TGCGCCAGCAGCCGGGACTGGGGTAGCACAGATACGCAGTATTTT. This encodes CASSRDWGSTDTQYF. The V gene is TRBV5-1, the J gene TRBJ2-3; D possibly corresponds to TRBD2 (6 bases). The CDR3 length is 15 residues. The germline CDR1 and CDR2 sequences are SGHRS and YFSETQ. V was clipped by 4 bases and J by 0 bases, with 12 bases between them.